Below are 25 T cell receptor beta chains sequenced from a single sample in a study of blood T cell repertoires in COVID-19. TCRdb keeps only in-frame clones here, not all; method: immunoSEQ multiplex PCR. The table shows some 89,000 clones, with approximately 90% occurring only once. Sample: peripheral blood. These receptors all come from a man aged 55-75 years with acute or convalescent COVID-19.

This chain connects TRBV28 to TRBJ1-1; possibly TRBD1 for D (6 bases). The V end lost 3 bases, the J end lost 8 bases, and 16 bases lay between the germline ends. The CDR3 spans 14 residues. The germline CDR1 and CDR2 sequences are MDHEN and SYDVKM. CDR3 residues: CASSLQTGTKEAFF. The CDR3 DNA reads as TGTGCCAGCAGTTTGCAGACCGGGACAAAAGAAGCTTTCTTT.

The chain joins TRBV18 to TRBJ2-3; TRBD2 matches at 11 bases. The ends lost 5 bases at V and 0 bases at J; junction bases unmatched: 10. Germline loops: CDR1 KGHSH, CDR2 LQKENI. The CDR3 extends over 18 amino acids. CDR3 nucleotide sequence: TGTGCCAGCTCATCTTCCCCTAGCGGGGGGTCTAGCACAGATACGCAGTATTTT. It encodes CASSSSPSGGSSTDTQYF.

The chain joins TRBV29-1 to TRBJ1-1; D not resolved. Trimming stripped 5 bases from V and 4 bases from J, with 5 bases between. Per germline, CDR1 SQVTM and CDR2 ANQGSEA. The CDR3 contains 10 residues. The CDR3 DNA reads as TGCAGCGTTCGGGGCACTGAAGCTTTCTTT. Protein sequence: CSVRGTEAFF.

The gene calls are TRBV30 and TRBJ1-6; TRBD1 is a possible D gene (6 bases). V was cut by 0 bases and J by 10 bases, with 22 bases left in between. This CDR3 has 17 residues. Looked up from germline, CDR1 is GTSNPN and CDR2 is SVGIG (reference sequence). The CDR3 is CAWSVSGAPGPDSPLHF. The CDR3 DNA reads as TGTGCCTGGAGTGTTTCAGGGGCGCCGGGACCAGACTCACCCCTCCACTTT.

This chain joins TRBV29-1 and TRBJ2-2; D perhaps matches TRBD1 (6 bases). With 3 bases removed from V and 2 bases from J, the gap between germline ends came to 7 bases. The V gene's germline CDR1 is SQVTM and CDR2 ANQGSEA. The CDR3 has 13 residues. CDR3 DNA: TGCAGCGTTGACAGGGGTAACACCGGGGAGCTGTTTTTT. Translating it yields CSVDRGNTGELFF.

The chain uses TRBV5-4 and TRBJ2-7; 8 nucleotides align to TRBD2. The CDR3 is 15 residues long. Germline V CDR1 and CDR2: SGHNT, YYREEE (reference sequence). The V and J ends lost 1 base and 0 bases, in that order; junction bases with no gene match: 3. CDR3: CASSLPSGGSYEQYF. The CDR3, as DNA: TGTGCCAGCAGCTTGCCGAGCGGGGGCTCCTACGAGCAGTACTTC.

V usage is TRBV19 and J usage is TRBJ1-6, with D possibly matching TRBD1 (6 bases). V lost 6 bases, J lost 9 bases, and 18 bases lay in between. Germline-derived CDR1 and CDR2 are LNHDA and SQIVND (reference sequence). This CDR3 is built from 15 residues. For the CDR3, the DNA is TGTGCCAGTAGCCCAGAGGGACATGGGCTTTCACCCCTCCACTTT. This codes for CASSPEGHGLSPLHF.

This sequence joins TRBV13 and TRBJ1-3; tentative D call: TRBD1 (5 bases). Trimming took 1 base from V and 2 from J, leaving 15 bases between them. Per germline, CDR1 PRHDT and CDR2 FYEKMQ (reference sequence). The CDR3 runs to 17 residues. The CDR3 DNA reads as TGTGCCAGCAGCTTAGCGGGAGGTGGGGGACCTGGAAACACCATATATTTT. Its translation is CASSLAGGGGPGNTIYF.

The chain carries TRBV20-1 and TRBJ2-1; the D is unclear. This CDR3 has 9 residues. V lost 3 bases and J lost 13, with 7 bases in between. Germline V lookup: CDR1 DFQATT, CDR2 SNEGSKA (reference sequence). CDR3 protein: CSARAHQFF. The CDR3 bases are TGCAGTGCTAGGGCCCATCAGTTCTTC.

The chain couples TRBV21-1 to TRBJ1-6; the DNA was not used to check the table's D call, TRBD1. TRBV21-1 is assigned pseudogene status. The CDR3 covers 15 residues. CDR3 protein: CASSKNGGGDSPLHF. CDR3 DNA sequence: TGTGCCAGCAGCAAAAATGGAGGGGGCGATTCACCCCTCCACTTT.

This clone came up a few times. The chain joins TRBV2 to TRBJ2-1; D uncertain. Germline V lookup: CDR1 SNHLY, CDR2 FYNNEI. This CDR3 is built from 12 residues. Between the trimmed V and J ends, which lost 8 bases and 4 bases, there was a span of 9 bases. The CDR3 DNA is TGTGCCAGCCAGGCCACTTACAATGAGCAGTTCTTC. Encoded protein: CASQATYNEQFF.

This chain uses TRBV3-1 (or the pseudogene TRBV3-2) with TRBJ1-4, with TRBD1 matching 9 bases. The CDR3 has 15 residues. Looked up from germline, CDR1 is LGHDT and CDR2 is YNNKEL (reference sequence). J gave up 0 bases and V 11 bases, and 7 bases lay outside the gene matches. CDR3 sequence (DNA): TGTGCCTCCGGGACAGGGTACACAACTAATGAAAAACTGTTTTTT. This sequence encodes CASGTGYTTNEKLFF.

The chain joins TRBV19 to TRBJ1-1; D not certain. The CDR3 consists of 15 residues. V lost 5 bases, J lost 1 base, and 14 bases lay in between. CDR1 is LNHDA, CDR2 SQIVND, per germline (reference sequence). This CDR3 is CASSSSALGNTEAFF. The CDR3 DNA sequence: TGTGCCAGTAGTTCCAGCGCCTTGGGGAACACTGAAGCTTTCTTT.

The rearrangement joins TRBV5-4 to TRBJ2-7; 11 bases line up with TRBD1. Germline V lookup: CDR1 SGHNT, CDR2 YYREEE (reference sequence). The V gene end was trimmed by 2 bases and the J gene end by 5 bases; junction bases not matched to a gene: 6. CDR3 size: 15 residues. CDR3 in DNA: TGTGCCAGCAGCTTCCCGGGACAGGGGGTCCACGAGCAGTACTTC. Translation gives CASSFPGQGVHEQYF.

The gene calls are TRBV5-4 and TRBJ1-4; weak D call: TRBD1 (5 bases). The CDR3 totals 14 residues. Germline CDR1 and CDR2: SGHNT and YYREEE (reference sequence). V dropped 3 bases and J dropped 7 bases, with 13 bases sitting between them. The CDR3 protein is CASSSTGHGEKLFF. In DNA form, the CDR3 reads TGTGCCAGCAGCTCGACCGGACACGGTGAAAAACTGTTTTTT.

Only a few counts were recorded for this clone. The chain links TRBV30 to TRBJ1-5; unclear D gene. The CDR3 totals 14 residues. The germline CDR1 and CDR2 sequences are GTSNPN and SVGIG (reference sequence). V gave up 3 bases and J gave up 5 bases, with 14 bases separating them. The CDR3 protein is CAWSSQAGYQPQHF. For the CDR3, the DNA is TGTGCCTGGAGCTCCCAGGCGGGTTATCAGCCCCAGCATTTT.

The V call is TRBV7-9, the J call TRBJ1-2, with 8 positions matching TRBD1. After removal of 7 bases from V and 7 bases from J, the junction contained 14 bases not matched to a gene. CDR1 is SEHNR, CDR2 FQNEAQ, per germline (reference sequence). This CDR3 is built from 15 residues. CDR3 sequence reads: CASTAPDREDGGYTF. CDR3 coding DNA: TGTGCCAGCACCGCCCCGGACAGGGAAGACGGTGGCTACACCTTC. The full variable domain, rest sourced from reference TRBV7-9 and TRBJ1-2, is DTGVSQNPRHKITKRGQNVTFRCDPISEHNRLYWYRQTLGQGPEFLTYFQNEAQLEKSRLLSDRFSAERPKGSFSTLEIQRTEQGDSAMYLCASTAPDREDGGYTFGSGTRLTVV.

This rearrangement joins TRBV7-2 to TRBJ1-1; no clear D gene. This CDR3 has 14 amino acids. Looked up from germline, CDR1 is SGHTA and CDR2 is FQGNSA. V lost 0 bases, J lost 2 bases, and 7 bases lay in between. The CDR3 region has the DNA TGTGCCAGCAGCTTAGCGTTCAGTAACACTGAAGCTTTCTTT. Translation gives CASSLAFSNTEAFF.

Only one count was recorded for this clone. The chain recombines TRBV11-3 with TRBJ2-5; 8 bases align to TRBD2. Germline CDR1 SGHNT, CDR2 YENEEA. The junction had 8 bases not matched to a gene; V was cut back by 1 base and J by 4 bases. The length of the CDR3 is 16 residues. The CDR3 coding sequence is TGTGCCAGCAGCTTAGCGGGGGGGCCAGTAGCAGAGACCCAGTACTTC. As protein: CASSLAGGPVAETQYF. The full variable domain, completed using reference TRBV11-3 and TRBJ2-5, is EAGVVQSPRYKIIEKKQPVAFWCNPISGHNTLYWYLQNLGQGPELLIRYENEEAVDDSQLPKDRFSAERLKGVDSTLKIQPAELGDSAVYLCASSLAGGPVAETQYFGPGTRLLVL.

The chain joins TRBV5-1 to TRBJ1-2, with D uncertain. V was shortened by 2 bases and J by 3 bases, with 11 bases between the two germline ends. The CDR3 totals 14 residues. The germline V gene encodes CDR1 SGHRS and CDR2 YFSETQ. This CDR3 reads CASSLHAIDYGYTF. The CDR3 nucleotides read TGCGCCAGCAGCTTACATGCCATTGACTATGGCTACACCTTC.

The chain combines TRBV7-2 with TRBJ1-2, with D hard to call. The germline V gene has CDR1 SGHTA and CDR2 FQGNSA. V was pared by 4 bases and J by 2 bases, with 14 bases between. The length of the CDR3 is 15 residues. The chain's CDR3 is CASSSQAGGNYGYTF. The CDR3 nucleotides read TGTGCCAGCAGCTCCCAGGCCGGAGGGAACTATGGCTACACCTTC.

The CDR3 loop reads CASSLRRDTDTQYF. The CDR3 DNA is TGTGCCAGCAGCTTGCGCAGGGACACAGATACGCAGTATTTT. The chain recombines TRBV5-5 with TRBJ2-3, with a possible D match to TRBD1 (5 bases). The CDR3 runs 14 residues. Trimming pared 1 base from V and 2 bases from J, leaving 8 bases between. Germline V gene data show CDR1 as SGHKS and CDR2 as YYEKEE (reference sequence). The full variable domain, rest sourced from reference TRBV5-5 and TRBJ2-3, is DAGVTQSPTHLIKTRGQQVTLRCSPISGHKSVSWYQQVLGQGPQFIFQYYEKEERGRGNFPDRFSARQFPNYSSELNVNALLLGDSALYLCASSLRRDTDTQYFGPGTRLTVL.

The chain links TRBV12-5 to TRBJ1-3, with 7 bases identical to TRBD1. The CDR3 spans 14 residues. Germline-derived CDR1 and CDR2 are LGHNT and FRNRAP. Trimming cost V 5 bases and J 8 bases; bases outside gene matches: 9. The chain's CDR3 is CASGPFTGEDTIYF. As DNA, the CDR3 is TGTGCTAGTGGTCCCTTTACAGGGGAGGACACCATATATTTT.

V gene TRBV28 combines with J gene TRBJ1-3, with 8 bases aligning to TRBD1. V gave up 8 bases and J gave up 4 bases; unmatched junction bases: 4. CDR1 is MDHEN and CDR2 is SYDVKM in the germline V gene. There are 13 residues in the CDR3. The CDR3 sequence is CASRTGRGNTIYF. For the CDR3, the DNA is TGTGCCAGCCGGACAGGGAGAGGAAACACCATATATTTT.

The chain recombines TRBV6-5 with TRBJ1-2; TRBD1 might be the D (6 bases). CDR1 and CDR2 from the germline V gene are MNHEY and SVGAGI. This CDR3 spans 12 amino acids. Deletions cut 10 bases from V and 3 bases from J, with 12 bases between. The CDR3 is CATKQGYYGYTF. The CDR3 DNA reads as TGTGCCACCAAACAGGGCTACTATGGCTACACCTTC.